This TCR beta chain was sequenced in a study of naive and memory T cell subsets (dated by TCRdb to about 2017). Regarding the research as a whole: The figure summarizing these samples reported some ten blood donors, 7 tuberculin skin test biopsies and 3 saline control biopsies. PCR2 was typically a SYBR Green qPCR stopped at a set threshold; low-input samples could instead use end-point PCR (approximately 6 cycles). General findings and caveats noted by the study authors: The RNA-based method was acknowledged as potentially sensitive to TCR transcript changes with T cell activation and differentiation.

The library was built by means of 5' RACE. The ligated cDNA was amplified in four rounds of PCR with nested alpha and beta constant region primers together with the SP2 primer. TCR RNA was reverse transcribed with SuperScript IV using alpha and beta constant region primers for the blood and skin samples. An oligonucleotide carrying the Illumina SP2 primer and a UMI was ligated to the 3' end of the cDNA by means of T4 RNA ligase 1. To prevent hairpin formation, the 12-nucleotide UMI was made up of two random hexamers with an eight-base spacer between them. From the second PCR onward, TCR alpha and beta chain libraries were processed separately, and dual indexing was applied for multiplexing. After pooling, the indexed libraries were analyzed by capillary electrophoresis and sequenced on either an Illumina MiSeq or NextSeq. Libraries were spiked with PhiX DNA at 5-7% so that base diversity was increased and cluster recognition was improved. Per the authors' processing: Demultiplexor extracted UMIs from read 2, combined them with read 1 TCR sequence, and split reads by sample indices. Decombinator identified V and J genes and V-J junctions and gave each TCR a five-part identifier that included V and J deletions. Collapsinator relied on UMIs to correct both sequencing errors and PCR amplification heterogeneity, producing a UMI-based abundance for each TCR. CDR3Translator turned identifiers into nucleotide sequence, translated the nucleotide sequence into amino acids, and pulled out CDR3 regions based on terminal motifs. Error-corrected counts of alpha and beta TCRs from blood and skin were compared after being normalized to the amount of input RNA. TCRdb itself trimmed the public reads at Q25 with fastp, ran MiXCR and retained productive beta chains. Rows with a matching CDR3 protein are joined into one entry that keeps the most common DNA and genes. The V and J calls were not made by the authors but by TCRdb's processing. This sample is represented by more than 50,000 distinct CDR3 sequences; less than 10% of them were singletons. The ten biggest clones cover over 15% of the sample.

Using 3' ligation of a UMI-containing oligonucleotide to TCR cDNA, the study laid out a robust and sensitive protocol to amplify, sequence and analyze TCRs. Whole blood analysis involved drawing roughly 2.4 ml of peripheral blood from adult healthy volunteers into Tempus tubes and then extracting RNA following the manufacturer's instructions. Before reverse transcription, total RNA that had not been cell sorted was treated with RQ1 DNase, with a target input of roughly 1 to 1,100 ng. To check how robust the pipeline was in samples where T cells make up a minority population, libraries were built from skin biopsies and whole blood. This clonotype was picked up a small number of times. Its antigen is not yet known. Base-call qualities are not available, and no considerably larger clone is one nucleotide away. Here V drops 6 bases and J drops 8 bases, and the junction holds 16 bases not matched to any gene. The germline V gene encodes CDR1 MDHEN and CDR2 SYDVKM. The CDR3 spans 16 residues, from the cysteine through the phenylalanine. The sequence is cut down to CDR3 DNA, 48 bases in frame from base 1.

The chain is encoded by TRBV28 joined to TRBJ2-1, with 7 bases matching TRBD1. This clonotype was obtained from a female donor in good health. This receptor has the CDR3 CASSPTDRPSGDEQFF. The DNA sequence reads TGTGCCAGCAGCCCGACGGACAGGCCCTCAGGGGATGAGCAGTTCTTC.